Below, 3 T cell receptor beta chains from the same sample are listed, as sequenced in a study of cytomegalovirus exposure and HLA in healthy donors. 60 Vbeta and 13 Jbeta primers were used in PCR. Generated by immunoSEQ multiplex PCR, the TCRdb table keeps only in-frame clones and is missing some. The table shows 170,000 or so clones, with under 85% occurring only once. Sequencing used PBMCs. These receptors all stem from a woman in her twenties or thirties in good health and CMV-seronegative.

This clone is a singleton in its sample. The V gene is TRBV25-1, the J gene TRBJ2-5; 13 bases align to TRBD2. The CDR3 sequence is 15 residues long. Losses at the gene ends were 6 bases for V and 5 bases for J; bases not matched to a gene: 6. Germline V lookup: CDR1 MGHDK, CDR2 SYGVNS. The CDR3 DNA sequence: TGTGCCAGCAGCCCCCGGACTAGCGGGAGTGAGACCCAGTACTTC. It specifies CASSPRTSGSETQYF. Variable domain in full (rest from reference TRBV25-1 and TRBJ2-5): EADIYQTPRYLVIGTGKKITLECSQTMGHDKMYWYQQDPGMELHLIHYSYGVNSTEKGDLSSESTVSRIRTEHFPLTLESARPSHTSQYLCASSPRTSGSETQYFGPGTRLLVL.

This clone was seen just once. V and J are TRBV25-1 and TRBJ2-5; TRBD2 aligns across 7 bases. The tail of the sequence fits TRBJ2-7 better, so the J call may be wrong. The germline V gene encodes CDR1 MGHDK and CDR2 SYGVNS. This CDR3 spans 13 amino acids. The CDR3, as DNA: TGTGCCAGCATCGGGGGGTCGGGTTACGAGCAGTACTTC. The encoded protein is CASIGGSGYEQYF.

V usage is TRBV7-9 and J usage is TRBJ2-7, with unresolved D. The CDR3 is 13 amino acids. The germline CDR1 and CDR2 sequences are SEHNR and FQNEAQ (reference sequence). V lost 7 bases and J 2 bases, leaving 12 bases between the germline ends. The DNA of the CDR3 is TGTGCCAGCATAGGTCCAGGCCCCTACGAGCAGTACTTC. It codes for CASIGPGPYEQYF.